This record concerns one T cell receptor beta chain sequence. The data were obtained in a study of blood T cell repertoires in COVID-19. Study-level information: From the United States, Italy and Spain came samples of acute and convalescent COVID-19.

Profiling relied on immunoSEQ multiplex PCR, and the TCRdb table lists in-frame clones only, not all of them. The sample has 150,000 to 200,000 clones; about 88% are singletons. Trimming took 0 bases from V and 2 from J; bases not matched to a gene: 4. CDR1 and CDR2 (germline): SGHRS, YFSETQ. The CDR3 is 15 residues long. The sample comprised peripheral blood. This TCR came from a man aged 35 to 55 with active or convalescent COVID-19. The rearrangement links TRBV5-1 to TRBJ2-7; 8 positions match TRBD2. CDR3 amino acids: CASSLGLAGTYEQYF. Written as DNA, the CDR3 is TGCGCCAGCAGCTTGGGGCTAGCGGGCACCTACGAGCAGTACTTC.